This T cell receptor beta chain comes out of a study of blood T cell repertoires in COVID-19. Background on the study: Donors in the United States, Italy and Spain gave samples during acute or convalescent COVID-19. T cells, B-cell-depleted T cells, or PBMCs supplied cDNA or gDNA.

The method was immunoSEQ multiplex PCR; TCRdb's version includes in-frame clones alone and lacks a portion of them. The sample contains 350,000 to 450,000 clones, 85% of which appear only once. With V trimmed by 3 bases and J by 3 bases, 15 bases remained unmatched. Germline values: CDR1 LGHNT, CDR2 FRNRAP. This CDR3 is built from 18 residues. This chain connects TRBV12-5 to TRBJ2-7; 9 nucleotides match TRBD1. Sequences were obtained from peripheral blood. The sequence was collected from a woman in her late teens or twenties with acute or convalescent COVID-19. The CDR3 loop is CASGFLEGRTGDNYEQYF. The CDR3 DNA is TGTGCTAGTGGTTTCCTCGAAGGTAGGACAGGGGATAACTACGAGCAGTACTTC.